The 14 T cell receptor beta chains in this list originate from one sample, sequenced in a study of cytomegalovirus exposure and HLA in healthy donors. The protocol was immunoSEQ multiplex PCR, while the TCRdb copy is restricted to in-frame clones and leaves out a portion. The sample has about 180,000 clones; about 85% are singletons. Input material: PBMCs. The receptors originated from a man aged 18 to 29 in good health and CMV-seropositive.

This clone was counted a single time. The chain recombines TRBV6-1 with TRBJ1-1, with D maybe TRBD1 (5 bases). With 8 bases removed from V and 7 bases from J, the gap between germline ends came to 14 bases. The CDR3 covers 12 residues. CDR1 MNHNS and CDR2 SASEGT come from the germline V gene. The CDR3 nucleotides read TGTGCCAGCGCTACCGCGGGGGTTGAAGCTTTCTTT. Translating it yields CASATAGVEAFF.

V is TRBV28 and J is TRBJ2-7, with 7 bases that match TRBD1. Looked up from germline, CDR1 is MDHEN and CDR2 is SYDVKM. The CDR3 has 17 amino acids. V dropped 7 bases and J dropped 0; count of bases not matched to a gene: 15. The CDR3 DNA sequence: TGTGCCAGCACACCCGTGGAACGACAGGGATTCTCCTACGAGCAGTACTTC. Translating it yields CASTPVERQGFSYEQYF.

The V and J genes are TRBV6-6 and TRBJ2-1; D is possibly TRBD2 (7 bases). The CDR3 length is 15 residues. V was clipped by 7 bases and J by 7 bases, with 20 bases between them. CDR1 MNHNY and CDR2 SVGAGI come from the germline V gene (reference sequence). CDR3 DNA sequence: TGTGCCAGCACTGGGACTGGGGGGGGCAGGAATGAGCAGTTCTTC. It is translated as CASTGTGGGRNEQFF.

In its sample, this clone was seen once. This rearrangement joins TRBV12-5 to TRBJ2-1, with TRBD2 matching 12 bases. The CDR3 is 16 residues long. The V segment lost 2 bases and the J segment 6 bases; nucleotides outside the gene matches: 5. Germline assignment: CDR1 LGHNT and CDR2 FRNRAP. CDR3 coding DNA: TGTGCTAGTGGTTTGATACTAGCGGGAGGTCTCAATGAGCAGTTCTTC. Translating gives CASGLILAGGLNEQFF.

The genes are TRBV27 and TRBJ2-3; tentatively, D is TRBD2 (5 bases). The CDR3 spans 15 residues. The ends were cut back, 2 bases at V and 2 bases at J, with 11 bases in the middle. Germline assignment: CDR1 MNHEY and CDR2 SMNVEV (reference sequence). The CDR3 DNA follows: TGTGCCAGCAGTTTAATGGGAGAGTACACAGATACGCAGTATTTT. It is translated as CASSLMGEYTDTQYF.

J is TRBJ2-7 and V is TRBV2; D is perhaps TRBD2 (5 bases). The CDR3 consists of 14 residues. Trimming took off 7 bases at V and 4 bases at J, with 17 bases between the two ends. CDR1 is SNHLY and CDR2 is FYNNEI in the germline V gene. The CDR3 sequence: CASTQGPRGYEQYF. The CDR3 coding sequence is TGTGCCAGCACCCAAGGTCCTAGAGGGTACGAGCAGTACTTC.

CDR3 in DNA: TGTGCCAGCAGAGGTATAGGGGCAGGCGGCTTCGAGCAGTACTTC. It specifies CASRGIGAGGFEQYF. The J gene is TRBJ2-7, the V gene TRBV6-1; D is possibly TRBD1 (5 bases). The CDR3 covers 15 residues. In germline, CDR1 is MNHNS, CDR2 SASEGT. V lost 6 bases to trimming and J lost 6 bases, with 21 bases between them.

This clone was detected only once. This CDR3 reads CASSPLGGGGGNTIYF. The CDR3 region has the DNA TGTGCCAGCAGCCCCCTCGGGGGGGGCGGCGGAAACACCATATATTTT. The rearrangement uses TRBV2 and TRBJ1-3, with TRBD1 as a possible D gene (6 bases). The CDR3 is 16 residues long. V shed 6 bases and J shed 4 bases, with 19 bases lying between them. In germline, CDR1 is SNHLY, CDR2 FYNNEI.

CDR3 nucleotides: TGTGCCAGCAGTGAATTGGGGCTAGAGGTTGGGGAGCAGTTCTTC. Translation: CASSELGLEVGEQFF. V and J are TRBV2 and TRBJ2-1, with D tentatively TRBD1 (5 bases). The CDR3 length is 15 residues. CDR1 SNHLY and CDR2 FYNNEI come from the germline V gene. The V end lost 2 bases, the J end lost 10 bases, and 18 bases lay between the germline ends.

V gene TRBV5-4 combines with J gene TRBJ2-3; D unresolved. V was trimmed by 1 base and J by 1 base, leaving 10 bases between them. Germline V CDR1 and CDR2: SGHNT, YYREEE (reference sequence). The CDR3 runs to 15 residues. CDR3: CASSLPGWGTDTQYF. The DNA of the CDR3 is TGTGCCAGCAGCTTGCCAGGATGGGGCACAGATACGCAGTATTTT.

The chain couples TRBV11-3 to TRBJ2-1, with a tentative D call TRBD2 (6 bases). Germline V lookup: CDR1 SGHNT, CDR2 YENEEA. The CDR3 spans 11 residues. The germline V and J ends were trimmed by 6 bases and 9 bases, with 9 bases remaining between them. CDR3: CASSHGGEQFF. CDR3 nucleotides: TGTGCCAGCAGTCACGGGGGTGAGCAGTTCTTC.

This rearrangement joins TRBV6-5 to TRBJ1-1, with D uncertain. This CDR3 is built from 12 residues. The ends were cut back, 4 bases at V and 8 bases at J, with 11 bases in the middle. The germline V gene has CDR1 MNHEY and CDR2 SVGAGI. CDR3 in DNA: TGTGCCAGCAGTTCCGACCGGGAAGAAGCTTTCTTT. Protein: CASSSDREEAFF.

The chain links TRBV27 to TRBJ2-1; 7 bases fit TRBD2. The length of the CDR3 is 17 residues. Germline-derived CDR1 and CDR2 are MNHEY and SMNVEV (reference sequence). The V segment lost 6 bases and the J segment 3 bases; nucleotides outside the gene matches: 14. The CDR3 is CASRANGGGPIYNEQFF. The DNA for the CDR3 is TGTGCCAGCAGGGCTAATGGGGGAGGGCCTATCTACAATGAGCAGTTCTTC.

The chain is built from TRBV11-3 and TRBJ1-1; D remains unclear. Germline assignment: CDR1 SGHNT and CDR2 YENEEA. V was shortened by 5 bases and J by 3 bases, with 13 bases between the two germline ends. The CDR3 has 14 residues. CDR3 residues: CASSPPSVHTEAFF. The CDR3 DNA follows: TGTGCCAGCAGCCCTCCTTCGGTGCACACTGAAGCTTTCTTT.